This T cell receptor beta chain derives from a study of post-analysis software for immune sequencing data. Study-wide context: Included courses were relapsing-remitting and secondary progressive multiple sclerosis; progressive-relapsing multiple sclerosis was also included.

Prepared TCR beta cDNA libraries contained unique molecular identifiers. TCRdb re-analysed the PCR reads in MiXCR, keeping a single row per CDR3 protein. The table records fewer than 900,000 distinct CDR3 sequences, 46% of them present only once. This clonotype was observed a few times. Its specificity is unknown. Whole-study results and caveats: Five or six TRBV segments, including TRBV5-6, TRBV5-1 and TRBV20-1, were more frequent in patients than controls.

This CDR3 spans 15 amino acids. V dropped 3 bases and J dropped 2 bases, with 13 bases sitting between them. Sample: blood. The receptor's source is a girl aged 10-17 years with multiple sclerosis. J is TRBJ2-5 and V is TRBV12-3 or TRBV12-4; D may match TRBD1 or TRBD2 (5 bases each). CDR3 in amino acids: CASSLGTVSQETQYF. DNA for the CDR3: TGTGCCAGCAGTTTGGGGACGGTCTCGCAAGAGACCCAGTACTTC.